One and the same sample provided the 15 T cell receptor beta chains below, sequenced in a study of Ad26.COV2.S vaccination and SARS-CoV-2 variants. Repertoires were generated with immunoSEQ multiplex PCR, while TCRdb's copy carries only in-frame clones and drops some. This sample has around 250,000 clones, with more than 75% found just once. Treatment denoted: about 20 received Ad26.COV2.S at low or high dose, single or two shots; about five received placebo; per-sample allocation not given. Day 63 following the first vaccine or placebo injection was when the samples were taken. The source was peripheral blood, collected in a trial of Ad26.COV2.S vaccine versus placebo. These receptors originate from a person aged 18-65 years who received the Ad26.COV2.S COVID-19 vaccine or a placebo.

The chain is built from TRBV6-2 or TRBV6-3 and TRBJ2-7; no clear D gene. CDR1 and CDR2 from the germline V gene are MNHEY and SVGEGT. CDR3 length equals 15 residues. The germline V and J ends were trimmed by 0 bases and 2 bases, with 11 bases remaining between them. This CDR3 reads CASSYSTSGAYEQYF. In DNA form, the CDR3 reads TGTGCCAGCAGTTACTCGACCTCTGGGGCCTACGAGCAGTACTTC.

J is TRBJ1-5 and V is TRBV4-2; no firm D call. V dropped 0 bases and J dropped 2 bases, with 8 bases sitting between them. This CDR3 has 15 residues. Germline V gene data show CDR1 as LGHNA and CDR2 as YNFKEQ. The chain's CDR3 is CASSQDYQGNQPQHF. CDR3 DNA: TGTGCCAGCAGCCAAGATTACCAGGGCAATCAGCCCCAGCATTTT.

This clone was counted only a few times. The chain carries TRBV6-6 and TRBJ2-2; D may be TRBD2 (6 bases). This CDR3 contains 14 residues. V shed 7 bases and J shed 3 bases, with 12 bases lying between them. CDR1 is MNHNY and CDR2 is SVGAGI in the germline V gene (reference sequence). CDR3 DNA: TGTGCCAGCAACAACCCGGGAGACACCGGGGAGCTGTTTTTT. As protein: CASNNPGDTGELFF.

The rearrangement links TRBV10-3 to TRBJ2-3; D unresolved. The V end lost 10 bases, the J end lost 0 bases, and 11 bases lay between the germline ends. Germline CDR1 and CDR2: ENHRY and SYGVKD. The CDR3 length is 13 residues. In nucleotides, the CDR3 is TGTGCCACCTCAGACGGTAGCACAGATACGCAGTATTTT. This codes for CATSDGSTDTQYF.

This clone was picked up a small number of times. This chain uses TRBV7-2 with TRBJ2-3; 12 bases are a match to TRBD1. CDR3 length equals 15 residues. The germline V gene encodes CDR1 SGHTA and CDR2 FQGNSA. Trimming cost V 2 bases and J 6 bases; bases outside gene matches: 3. CDR3 bases: TGTGCCAGCAGCTTATGGGGACAGGGGGCGGATACGCAGTATTTT. Its translation is CASSLWGQGADTQYF.

This chain links TRBV28 with TRBJ2-3; D uncertain. This CDR3 comprises 15 residues. The germline V and J ends were trimmed by 3 bases and 2 bases, with 12 bases remaining between them. The germline CDR1 and CDR2 sequences are MDHEN and SYDVKM. CDR3 residues: CASSFPSALTDTQYF. The CDR3 DNA sequence: TGTGCCAGCAGTTTTCCTAGTGCCCTCACAGATACGCAGTATTTT.

The chain joins TRBV2 to TRBJ2-6; a weak D match, TRBD1 (5 bases). V lost 8 bases and J 0 bases, leaving 17 bases between the germline ends. The germline gives CDR1 SNHLY, CDR2 FYNNEI. This CDR3 contains 17 residues. The CDR3, as DNA: TGTGCCAGCTTAAGGACAAATCAAATCTCTGGGGCCAACGTCCTGACTTTC. Amino acids: CASLRTNQISGANVLTF. Variable domain in full (rest from reference TRBV2 and TRBJ2-6): EPEVTQTPSHQVTQMGQEVILRCVPISNHLYFYWYRQILGQKVEFLVSFYNNEISEKSEIFDDQFSVERPDGSNFTLKIRSTKLEDSAMYFCASLRTNQISGANVLTFGAGSRLTVL.

The V gene is TRBV7-2, the J gene TRBJ1-1; D is uncertain. CDR1 and CDR2 from the germline V gene are SGHTA and FQGNSA. CDR3 length: 13 amino acids. Between the trimmed V and J ends, which lost 1 base and 0 bases, there was a span of 3 bases. The DNA for the CDR3 is TGTGCCAGCAGCTTAGAGGTGAACACTGAAGCTTTCTTT. This codes for CASSLEVNTEAFF. Full variable domain (rest looked up from reference TRBV7-2 and TRBJ1-1): GAGVSQSPSNKVTEKGKDVELRCDPISGHTALYWYRQSLGQGLEFLIYFQGNSAPDKSGLPSDRFSAERTGGSVSTLTIQRTQQEDSAVYLCASSLEVNTEAFFGQGTRLTVV.

This chain joins TRBV4-2 and TRBJ2-1; TRBD2 matches at 14 bases. The CDR3 is 17 residues long. CDR1 and CDR2 (germline): LGHNA, YNFKEQ. With 4 bases clipped from V and 5 bases from J, the junction kept 7 bases outside the gene matches. The CDR3, as DNA: TGTGCCAGCAGCCGGGGGACTAGCGGGAGATTCGACAATGAGCAGTTCTTC. Residues: CASSRGTSGRFDNEQFF.

The genes are TRBV19 and TRBJ2-5, with a weak D call TRBD1 (6 bases). Germline values: CDR1 LNHDA, CDR2 SQIVND (reference sequence). The CDR3 extends over 14 amino acids. Trimming removed 3 bases at V and 1 base at J, with 9 bases between. The CDR3 DNA follows: TGTGCCAGTAGTATGGGGGCAACCCAAGAGACCCAGTACTTC. Translation: CASSMGATQETQYF.

The genes are TRBV12-5 and TRBJ2-1; D is possibly TRBD1 (5 bases). CDR1 is LGHNT and CDR2 is FRNRAP in the germline V gene. The CDR3 length is 13 residues. V lost 5 bases to trimming and J lost 9 bases, with 14 bases between them. CDR3 sequence: CASGNQQAGEQFF. CDR3 in DNA: TGTGCTAGTGGTAACCAACAGGCAGGTGAGCAGTTCTTC.

This chain links TRBV6-5 with TRBJ2-7, with D possibly being TRBD2 (5 bases). The CDR3 is 14 residues long. CDR1 is MNHEY and CDR2 is SVGAGI in the germline V gene. The germline V and J ends were trimmed by 5 bases and 2 bases, with 13 bases remaining between them. The CDR3 DNA sequence: TGTGCCAGCAGTCTCGGACGGGGAGCCTACGAGCAGTACTTC. It translates to CASSLGRGAYEQYF.

This rearrangement joins TRBV30 to TRBJ1-4; 9 nucleotides align to TRBD1. The CDR3 is 13 amino acids. Germline-derived CDR1 and CDR2 are GTSNPN and SVGIG (reference sequence). V gave up 4 bases and J gave up 7 bases; unmatched junction bases: 4. This CDR3 reads CAWTGQGSEKLFF. The CDR3 bases are TGTGCCTGGACGGGACAGGGCAGTGAAAAACTGTTTTTT.

This chain joins TRBV6-5 and TRBJ2-3; 8 positions agree with TRBD1. CDR3 length: 14 residues. The V gene end was trimmed by 7 bases and the J gene end by 0 bases; junction bases not matched to a gene: 3. Per germline, CDR1 MNHEY and CDR2 SVGAGI. The CDR3 nucleotides read TGTGCCAGCATCGACAGGGGAAGCACAGATACGCAGTATTTT. It yields the protein CASIDRGSTDTQYF.

This chain joins TRBV10-3 and TRBJ2-1; 10 positions agree with TRBD2. In germline, CDR1 is ENHRY, CDR2 SYGVKD. There are 15 residues in the CDR3. V was pared by 3 bases and J by 8 bases, with 7 bases of the junction left unmatched. CDR3 DNA: TGTGCCATCAGTGATCCAGCGGGAGGGCCGGATGAGCAGTTCTTC. Amino acids: CAISDPAGGPDEQFF.